This record looks at one T cell receptor (beta chain) sequence and its context. One junction end disagrees with the germline gene, perhaps due to a read error. The data derive from a study of cytotoxic CD8 clonotypes in ibrutinib-treated CLL. Only in-frame clones appear in the TCRdb table, and some are missing; sequencing was by immunoSEQ multiplex PCR. The sample has some 200,000 clones, roughly three quarters seen once. This CDR3 comprises 13 residues. Germline V gives CDR1 SGHTS, CDR2 YDEGEE. The sample in question was PBMCs, obtained after 12 months of ibrutinib treatment. This chain connects TRBV5-8 to TRBJ1-1, with TRBD1 identical over 8 bases. This sequence originates from a human donor with chronic lymphocytic leukemia. The CDR3, as DNA: TGTGCCAGCAGCCCCAGGGGACAGGAGGGAACCTCCTTT. Translated: CASSPRGQEGTSF. The full variable domain, rest sourced from reference TRBV5-8 and TRBJ1-1, is EAGVTQSPTHLIKTRGQQATLRCSPISGHTSVYWYQQALGLGLQFLLWYDEGEERNRGNFPPRFSGRQFPNYSSELNVNALELEDSALYLCASSPRGQEGTSFGQGTRLTVV.